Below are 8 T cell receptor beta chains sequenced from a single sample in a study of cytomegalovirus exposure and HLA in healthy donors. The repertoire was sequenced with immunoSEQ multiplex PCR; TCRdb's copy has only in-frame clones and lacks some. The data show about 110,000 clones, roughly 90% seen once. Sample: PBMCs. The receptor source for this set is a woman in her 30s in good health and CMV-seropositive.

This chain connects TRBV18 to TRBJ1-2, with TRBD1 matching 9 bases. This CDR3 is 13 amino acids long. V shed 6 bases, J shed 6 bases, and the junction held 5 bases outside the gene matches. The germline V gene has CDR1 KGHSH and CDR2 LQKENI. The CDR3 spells CASSRDREDGYTF. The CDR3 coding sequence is TGTGCCAGCTCCAGGGACAGGGAGGATGGCTACACCTTC.

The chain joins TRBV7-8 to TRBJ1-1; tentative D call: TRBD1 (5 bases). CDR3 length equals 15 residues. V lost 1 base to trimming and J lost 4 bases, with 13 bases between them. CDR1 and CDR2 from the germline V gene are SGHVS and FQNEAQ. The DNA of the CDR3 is TGTGCCAGCAGCTTAGGCCTGGGCGGGGCCACTGAAGCTTTCTTT. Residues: CASSLGLGGATEAFF.

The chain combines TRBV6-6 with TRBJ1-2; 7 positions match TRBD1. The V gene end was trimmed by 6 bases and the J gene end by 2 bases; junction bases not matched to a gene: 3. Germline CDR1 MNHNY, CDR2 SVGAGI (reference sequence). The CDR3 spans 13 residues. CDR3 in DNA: TGTGCCAGCAGGAGGGACAGAAACTATGGCTACACCTTC. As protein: CASRRDRNYGYTF.

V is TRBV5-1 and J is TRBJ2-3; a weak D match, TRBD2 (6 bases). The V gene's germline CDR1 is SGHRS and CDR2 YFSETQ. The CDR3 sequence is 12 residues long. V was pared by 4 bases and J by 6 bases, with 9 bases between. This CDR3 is CASSPSEDTQYF. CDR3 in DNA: TGCGCCAGCAGCCCTAGCGAGGATACGCAGTATTTT.

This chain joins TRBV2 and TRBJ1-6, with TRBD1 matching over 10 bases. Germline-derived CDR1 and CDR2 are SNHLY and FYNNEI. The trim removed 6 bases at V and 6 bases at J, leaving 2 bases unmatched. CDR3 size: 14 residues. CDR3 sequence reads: CASRTGGINSPLHF. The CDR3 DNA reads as TGTGCCAGCAGGACAGGGGGCATTAATTCACCCCTCCACTTT.

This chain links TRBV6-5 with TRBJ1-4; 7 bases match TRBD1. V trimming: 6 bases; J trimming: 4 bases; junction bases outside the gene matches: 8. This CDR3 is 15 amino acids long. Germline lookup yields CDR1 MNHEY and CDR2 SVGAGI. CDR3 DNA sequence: TGTGCCAGCAGGGCCAGGGGGTCGGTTAATGAAAAACTGTTTTTT. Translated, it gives CASRARGSVNEKLFF.

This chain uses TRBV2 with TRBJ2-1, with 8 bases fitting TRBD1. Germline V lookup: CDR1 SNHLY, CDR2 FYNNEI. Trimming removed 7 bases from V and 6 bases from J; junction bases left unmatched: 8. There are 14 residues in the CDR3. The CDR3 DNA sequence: TGTGCCAGCACTCGTGGACAGGGAGGCAATGAGCAGTTCTTC. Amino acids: CASTRGQGGNEQFF.

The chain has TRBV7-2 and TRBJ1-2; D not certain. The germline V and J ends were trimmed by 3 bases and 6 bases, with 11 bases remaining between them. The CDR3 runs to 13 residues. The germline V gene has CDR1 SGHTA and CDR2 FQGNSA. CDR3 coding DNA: TGTGCCAGCAGCTTGTATTCCCAGGATGGCTACACCTTC. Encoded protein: CASSLYSQDGYTF.